This T cell receptor beta chain was captured in a study of technical replicates of blood from a handful of donors (dated by TCRdb to about 2017). Trimmed from V: 2 bases; trimmed from J: 4 bases; junction bases lacking a gene match: 7. CDR1 and CDR2 are read off the germline V gene as SNHLY and FYNNEI. The CDR3 contains 16 residues, cysteine and phenylalanine counted. The kept DNA is CDR3 alone, 48 bases in frame from the first base. To prepare the library, the immunoSEQ multiplex PCR assay was applied. This immuneACCESS table, as held by TCRdb, lists in-frame sequences with V and J called but not all clones. Of the missing ones, under half trace to an unresolved V gene in checked studies; the others have no known cause. Present in this sample are over 65,000 clones, just under 97% of which were seen just once. 0.2% to 0.25% of the sample rests with the top ten. On this clone: No antigen is known for it. No base quality information exists; no much larger clone differs at one position.

The sample was T cells isolated from PBMCs. This clonotype was obtained from a human donor in good health. The chain joins TRBV2 to TRBJ2-3; 9 central nucleotides agree with TRBD1. The DNA is as follows: TGTGCCAGCAGTGAATCGGGACAGGGTGGTGCAGATACGCAGTATTTT. Its amino acids are CASSESGQGGADTQYF.